This entry lists 20 T cell receptor delta chains sequenced from one sample in a study of TRDV2 sequences in healthy donors. TCRdb repeated clone calling on the PCR reads with CATT. This sample yields more than 850 delta-chain clones, of which approximately 57% are seen a single time; 15% to 20% belongs to the top ten. Sequenced sample: Vd2+ gamma-delta T cells from blood. Source of these receptors: a human donor in good health.

V and J are TRDV2 and TRDJ1, with 10 nucleotides matching TRDD3. J gave up 0 bases and V 0 bases, and 9 bases lay outside the gene matches. This CDR3 spans 18 amino acids. Germline-derived CDR1 and CDR2 are GEAIGNYY and EKD. In nucleotides, the CDR3 is TGTGCCTGTGACACCGTGGGTCCGGGGGATACGTACACCGATAAACTCATCTTT. It translates to CACDTVGPGDTYTDKLIF.

The rearrangement uses TRDV2 and TRDJ1; perhaps TRDD3 as D (6 bases). CDR1 and CDR2 (germline): GEAIGNYY, EKD. Trimming pared 0 bases from V and 5 bases from J, leaving 12 bases between. CDR3 length equals 14 residues. CDR3 in amino acids: CACDTVGGRDKLIF. In nucleotides, the CDR3 is TGTGCCTGTGACACCGTGGGGGGGAGAGATAAACTCATCTTT.

With regard to this clone: A read error may be the cause here, since a much bigger clone is one base away. The chain links TRDV2 to TRDJ1; 9 bases match TRDD3. CDR1 is GEAIGNYY, CDR2 EKD, per germline. The CDR3 totals 16 residues. CDR3 amino acids: CARDVLLGDHTDKLIF. CDR3 DNA: TGTGCCCGTGACGTCCTACTGGGGGACCACACCGATAAACTCATCTTT.

The chain couples TRDV2 to TRDJ1; TRDD3 matches 12 bases. Germline assignment: CDR1 GEAIGNYY and CDR2 EKD. The CDR3 consists of 18 residues. V shed 1 base and J 0 bases; nucleotides not matched to a gene: 8. For the CDR3, the DNA is TGTGCCTGTGACACACTACTGGGGGATACCGGGTACACCGATAAACTCATCTTT. The encoded protein is CACDTLLGDTGYTDKLIF.

The sample holds one count of this clone. This chain joins TRDV2 and TRDJ3, with unresolved D. Trimming left V 0 bases short and J 0 bases short, with 11 bases between. In germline, CDR1 is GEAIGNYY, CDR2 EKD. CDR3 length: 18 amino acids. The DNA of the CDR3 is TGTGCCTGTGACACCGCCGGGTCCCGCTCCTGGGACACCCGACAGATGTTTTTC. Amino acid sequence: CACDTAGSRSWDTRQMFF.

The genes are TRDV2 and TRDJ1; 7 positions match TRDD3. The V segment lost 2 bases and the J segment 8 bases; nucleotides outside the gene matches: 22. This CDR3 contains 18 residues. Germline-derived CDR1 and CDR2 are GEAIGNYY and EKD. The CDR3 protein is CACDSLRTIGGRSRKLIF. For the CDR3, the DNA is TGTGCCTGTGACAGTCTACGTACCATTGGGGGACGCTCAAGGAAACTCATCTTT.

The chain employs TRDV2 and TRDJ1; 13 positions agree with TRDD3. The CDR3 loop spans 16 amino acids. The germline V gene has CDR1 GEAIGNYY and CDR2 EKD. V trimming: 3 bases; J trimming: 4 bases; junction bases outside the gene matches: 7. The CDR3 nucleotides read TGTGCCTGTGACTCTTTACTGGGGGATACGCGCGATAAACTCATCTTT. It codes for CACDSLLGDTRDKLIF.

This clone was picked up one time. The chain links TRDV2 to TRDJ1, with 10 bases fitting TRDD3. Per germline, CDR1 GEAIGNYY and CDR2 EKD. The V segment lost 1 base and the J segment 10 bases; nucleotides outside the gene matches: 23. CDR3 length equals 19 residues. The CDR3 region has the DNA TGTGCCTGTGACACAGTAGGCCTTCCCCGCCTGGGGGATAAGACGATACTCATCTTT. Amino acids: CACDTVGLPRLGDKTILIF.

A note on this clone: A much larger clone lies one base from this, so it may be a read error. The rearrangement joins TRDV2 to TRDJ1; 13 bases are shared with TRDD3. This CDR3 contains 17 residues. Germline V CDR1 and CDR2: GEAIGNYY, EKD. V shed 4 bases and J 0 bases; nucleotides not matched to a gene: 7. DNA for the CDR3: TGTGCCTGTGATCCCGCACTGGGGGATACGTACACCGATAAACTCATCTTT. This translates into CACDPALGDTYTDKLIF.

Concerning this clone itself: A far larger clone is one base from this, pointing to a likely read error. The gene calls are TRDV2 and TRDJ1; tentatively, D is TRDD3 (5 bases). The V gene lost 3 bases and the J gene lost 0 bases, with 25 bases spanning the gap. The CDR3 spans 19 residues. Germline CDR1 and CDR2: GEAIGNYY and EKD. For the CDR3, the DNA is TGTGCCTGTGACCCATTATGCCCCAGGGGGTTATTGTACACCGATAAACTCATCTTT. The encoded protein is CACDPLCPRGLLYTDKLIF.

This clone was counted only a few times. The rearrangement joins TRDV2 to TRDJ1; no reliable D call. Trimming removed 1 base at V and 0 bases at J, with 20 bases between. The germline V gene has CDR1 GEAIGNYY and CDR2 EKD. The CDR3 extends over 18 amino acids. As DNA, the CDR3 is TGTGCCTGTGACACGATGGCCGGGGCCACCGATTACACCGATAAACTCATCTTT. Protein: CACDTMAGATDYTDKLIF.

The rearrangement links TRDV2 to TRDJ3; D unclear. Germline CDR1 reads GEAIGNYY; CDR2 reads EKD. The CDR3 runs to 17 residues. The germline V and J ends were trimmed by 2 bases and 0 bases, with 10 bases remaining between them. In nucleotides, the CDR3 is TGTGCCTGTGACAAGATCTCGGGCTCCTGGGACACCCGACAGATGTTTTTC. This codes for CACDKISGSWDTRQMFF.

The genes are TRDV2 and TRDJ1; 11 nucleotides align to TRDD3. In germline, CDR1 is GEAIGNYY, CDR2 EKD. The CDR3 consists of 20 residues. Unmatched junction bases numbered 18, after V lost 4 bases and J lost 0 bases. In DNA, the CDR3 is TGTGCCTGTGATCCTTTACTGGGGGATAGAACGAAATACGACACCGATAAACTCATCTTT. Translation gives CACDPLLGDRTKYDTDKLIF.

This clone was detected only a few times. J is TRDJ1 and V is TRDV2, with TRDD3 matching over 9 bases. The CDR3 consists of 15 residues. The germline V gene encodes CDR1 GEAIGNYY and CDR2 EKD. V was pared by 1 base and J by 4 bases, with 6 bases of the junction left unmatched. CDR3 amino acids: CACDTVGDTDDKLIF. CDR3 sequence (DNA): TGTGCCTGTGACACAGTAGGGGATACGGACGATAAACTCATCTTT.

The chain carries TRDV2 and TRDJ1; 7 positions match TRDD3. The V segment lost 3 bases and the J segment 0 bases; nucleotides outside the gene matches: 12. Germline V gives CDR1 GEAIGNYY, CDR2 EKD. This CDR3 has 17 residues. The CDR3 region is CACDGLLGAAYTDKLIF. CDR3 bases: TGTGCCTGTGACGGTCTTCTGGGGGCCGCGTACACCGATAAACTCATCTTT.

This rearrangement joins TRDV2 to TRDJ1; D remains unclear. Germline loops: CDR1 GEAIGNYY, CDR2 EKD. CDR3 length: 18 amino acids. Trimming removed 2 bases at V and 0 bases at J, with 21 bases between. The CDR3 protein is CACDMLDRPQFYTDKLIF. CDR3 sequence (DNA): TGTGCCTGTGACATGTTAGATCGGCCACAATTTTACACCGATAAACTCATCTTT.

The gene calls are TRDV2 and TRDJ1; tentatively, D is TRDD2 or TRDD3 (7 bases each). The CDR3 loop spans 24 amino acids. Trimming cost V 4 bases and J 0 bases, with 41 bases left between them. Germline lookup yields CDR1 GEAIGNYY and CDR2 EKD. Written as DNA, the CDR3 is TGTGCCTGTGATCCCCTTCCTTCTCACCATTCGGATACTGGGGACGAGGGGTACACCGATAAACTCATCTTT. It encodes CACDPLPSHHSDTGDEGYTDKLIF.

The chain recombines TRDV2 with TRDJ1; TRDD3 matches at 11 bases. The CDR3 spans 14 residues. V was pared by 0 bases and J by 6 bases, with 2 bases of the junction left unmatched. Germline-derived CDR1 and CDR2 are GEAIGNYY and EKD. As DNA, the CDR3 is TGTGCCTGTGACACCGTGGGGGATACGAATAAACTCATCTTT. Translation gives CACDTVGDTNKLIF.

The chain couples TRDV2 to TRDJ1, with 12 bases fitting TRDD3. Germline CDR1 is GEAIGNYY and CDR2 is EKD. V lost 3 bases and J lost 9; bases outside the gene matches: 7. The CDR3 extends over 14 amino acids. CDR3 sequence (DNA): TGTGCCTGTGACGTACTGGGGGATACTAAGGAACTCATCTTT. Its translation: CACDVLGDTKELIF.

This chain connects TRDV2 to TRDJ1, with TRDD3 matching over 13 bases. Trimming took 1 base from V and 1 from J; bases not matched to a gene: 8. Germline CDR1 is GEAIGNYY and CDR2 is EKD. The CDR3 is 18 amino acids. The CDR3 bases are TGTGCCTGTGACACGATGGTACTGGGGGATACGCTCACCGATAAACTCATCTTT. As protein: CACDTMVLGDTLTDKLIF.